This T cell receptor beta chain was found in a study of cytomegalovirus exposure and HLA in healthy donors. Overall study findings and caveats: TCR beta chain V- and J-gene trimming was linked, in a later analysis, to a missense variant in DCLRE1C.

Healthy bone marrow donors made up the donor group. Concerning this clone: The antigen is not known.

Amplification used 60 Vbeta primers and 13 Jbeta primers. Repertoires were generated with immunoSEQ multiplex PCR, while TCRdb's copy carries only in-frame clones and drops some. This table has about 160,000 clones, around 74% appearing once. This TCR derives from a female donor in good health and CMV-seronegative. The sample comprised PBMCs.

In nucleotides, the CDR3 is TGTGCCAGCAGCGAGCCCCTTATAGCGGGGGAACAGTACAATGAGCAGTTCTTC. This translates into CASSEPLIAGEQYNEQFF. This sequence joins TRBV9 and TRBJ2-1, with 9 bases lining up with TRBD2. V lost 3 bases, J lost 4 bases, and 14 bases stayed unmatched. CDR3 length: 18 residues. Germline CDR1 is SGDLS and CDR2 is YYNGEE.